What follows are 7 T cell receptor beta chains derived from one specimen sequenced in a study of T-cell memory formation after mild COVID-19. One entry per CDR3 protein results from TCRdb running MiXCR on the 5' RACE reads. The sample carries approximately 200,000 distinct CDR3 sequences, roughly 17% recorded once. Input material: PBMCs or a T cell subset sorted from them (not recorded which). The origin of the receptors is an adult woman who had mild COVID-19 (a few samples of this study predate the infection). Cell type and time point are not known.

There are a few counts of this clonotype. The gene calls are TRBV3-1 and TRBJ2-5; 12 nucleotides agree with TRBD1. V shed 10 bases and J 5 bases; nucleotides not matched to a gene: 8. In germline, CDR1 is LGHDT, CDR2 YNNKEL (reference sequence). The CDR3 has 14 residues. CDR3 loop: CAIGGTGGPETQYF. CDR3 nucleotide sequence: TGTGCCATAGGGGGGACAGGGGGCCCCGAGACCCAGTACTTC.

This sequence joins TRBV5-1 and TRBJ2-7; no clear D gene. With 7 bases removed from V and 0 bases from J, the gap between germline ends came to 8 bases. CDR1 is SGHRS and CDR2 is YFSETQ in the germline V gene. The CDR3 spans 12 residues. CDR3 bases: TGCGCCAGCCGAAGGGACTCCTACGAGCAGTACTTC. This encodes CASRRDSYEQYF.

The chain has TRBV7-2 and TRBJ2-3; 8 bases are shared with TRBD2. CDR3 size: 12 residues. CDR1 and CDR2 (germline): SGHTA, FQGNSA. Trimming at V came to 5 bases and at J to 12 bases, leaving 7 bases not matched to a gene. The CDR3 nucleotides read TGTGCCAGCAGCCAGGGACTAGGGCGCCAGTATTTT. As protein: CASSQGLGRQYF.

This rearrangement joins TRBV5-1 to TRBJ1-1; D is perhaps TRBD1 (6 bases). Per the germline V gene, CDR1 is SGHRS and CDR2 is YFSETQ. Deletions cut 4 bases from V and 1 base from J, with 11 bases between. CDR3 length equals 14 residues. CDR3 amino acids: CASSIQGPNTEAFF. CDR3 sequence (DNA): TGCGCCAGCAGCATACAGGGACCGAACACTGAAGCTTTCTTT. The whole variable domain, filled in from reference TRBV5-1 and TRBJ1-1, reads KAGVTQTPRYLIKTRGQQVTLSCSPISGHRSVSWYQQTPGQGLQFLFEYFSETQRNKGNFPGRFSGRQFSNSRSEMNVSTLELGDSALYLCASSIQGPNTEAFFGQGTRLTVV.

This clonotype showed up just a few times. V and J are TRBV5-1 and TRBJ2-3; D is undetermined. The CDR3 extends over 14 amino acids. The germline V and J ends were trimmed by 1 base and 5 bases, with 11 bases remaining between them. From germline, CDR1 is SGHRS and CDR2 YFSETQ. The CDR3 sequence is CASSLPNGGDTQYF. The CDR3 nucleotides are TGCGCCAGCAGCTTGCCCAACGGTGGAGATACGCAGTATTTT.

For the CDR3, the DNA is TGTGCCACCCGAGCGGGACGGAACACCGGGGAGCTGTTTTTT. Its translation: CATRAGRNTGELFF. The chain couples TRBV27 to TRBJ2-2, with TRBD2 matching over 7 bases. V lost 10 bases to trimming and J lost 1 base; unmatched junction nucleotides: 6. Germline V gene sequence: CDR1 MNHEY, CDR2 SMNVEV (reference sequence). The CDR3 consists of 14 residues.

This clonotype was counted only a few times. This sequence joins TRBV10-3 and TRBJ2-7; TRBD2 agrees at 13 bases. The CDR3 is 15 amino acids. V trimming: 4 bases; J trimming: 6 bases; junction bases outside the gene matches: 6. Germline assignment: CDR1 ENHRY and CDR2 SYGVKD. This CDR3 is CAISGTSGRTGEQYF. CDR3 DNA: TGTGCCATCAGTGGGACTAGCGGGAGAACGGGCGAGCAGTACTTC.